This T cell receptor beta chain appears in the sequencing data of a study of early T cells in non-severe SARS-CoV-2 infection. Overall study: Alpha and beta chains were unpaired, from unsorted whole-blood bulk RNA.

CDR1 is MNHEY and CDR2 is SVGAGI in the germline V gene. Between the trimmed V and J ends, which lost 6 bases and 3 bases, there was a span of 6 bases. This CDR3 spans 11 amino acids. This clonotype was seen a few times. TCRdb independently ran MiXCR on the 5' RACE reads; one entry per CDR3 protein. The repertoire holds tens of thousands of distinct CDR3 sequences, with around an eighth as singletons. This receptor was identified in an adult who was a healthcare worker with PCR-confirmed SARS-CoV-2 infection or an uninfected control (not recorded which). The specimen was whole blood. The genes are TRBV6-5 and TRBJ2-7; D is ambiguous. The CDR3 protein is CASRQNYEQYF. The CDR3 DNA reads as TGTGCCAGCAGACAAAACTACGAGCAGTACTTC.